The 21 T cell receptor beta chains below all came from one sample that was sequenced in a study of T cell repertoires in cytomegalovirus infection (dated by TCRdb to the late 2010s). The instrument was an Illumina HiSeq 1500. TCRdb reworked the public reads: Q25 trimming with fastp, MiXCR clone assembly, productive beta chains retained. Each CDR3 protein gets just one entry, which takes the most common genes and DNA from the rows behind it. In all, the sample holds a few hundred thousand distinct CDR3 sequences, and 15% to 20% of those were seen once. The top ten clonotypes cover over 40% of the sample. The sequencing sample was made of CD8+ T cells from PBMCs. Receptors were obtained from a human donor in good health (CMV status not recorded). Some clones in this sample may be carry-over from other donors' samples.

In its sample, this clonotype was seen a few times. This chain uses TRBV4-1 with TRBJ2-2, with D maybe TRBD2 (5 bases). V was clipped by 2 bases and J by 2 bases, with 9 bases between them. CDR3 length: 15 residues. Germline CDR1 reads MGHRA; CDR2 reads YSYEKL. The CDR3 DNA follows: TGCGCCAGCAGCCAATCACGGACTAACACCGGGGAGCTGTTTTTT. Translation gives CASSQSRTNTGELFF.

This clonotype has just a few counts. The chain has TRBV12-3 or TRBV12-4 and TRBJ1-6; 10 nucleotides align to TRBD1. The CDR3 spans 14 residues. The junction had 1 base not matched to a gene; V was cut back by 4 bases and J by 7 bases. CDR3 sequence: CASSWGQGNSPLHF. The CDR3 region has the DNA TGTGCCAGCAGTTGGGGACAGGGGAATTCACCCCTCCACTTT.

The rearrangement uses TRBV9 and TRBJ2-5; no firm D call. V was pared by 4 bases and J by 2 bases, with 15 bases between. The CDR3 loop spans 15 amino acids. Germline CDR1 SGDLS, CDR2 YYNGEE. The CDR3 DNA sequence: TGTGCCAGCAGCCCCCACGGTGAGGAACAAGAGACCCAGTACTTC. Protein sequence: CASSPHGEEQETQYF.

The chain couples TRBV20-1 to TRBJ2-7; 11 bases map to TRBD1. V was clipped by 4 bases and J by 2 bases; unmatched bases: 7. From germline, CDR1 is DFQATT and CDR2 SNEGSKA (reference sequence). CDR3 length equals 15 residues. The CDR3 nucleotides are TGCAGTGCTATGATCCGGGACAGGGGGGCCTACGAGCAGTACTTC. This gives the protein CSAMIRDRGAYEQYF.

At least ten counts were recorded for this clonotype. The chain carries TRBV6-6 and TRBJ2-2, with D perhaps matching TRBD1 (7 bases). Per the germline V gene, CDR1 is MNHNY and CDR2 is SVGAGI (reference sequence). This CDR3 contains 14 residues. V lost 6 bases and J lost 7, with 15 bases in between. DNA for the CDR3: TGTGCCAGCAGCGACAGGGAGGCGGTCGGGGAGCTGTTTTTT. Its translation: CASSDREAVGELFF.

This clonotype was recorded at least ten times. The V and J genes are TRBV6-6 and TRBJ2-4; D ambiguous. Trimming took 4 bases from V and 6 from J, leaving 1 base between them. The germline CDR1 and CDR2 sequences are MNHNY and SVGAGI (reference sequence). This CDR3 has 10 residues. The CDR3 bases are TGTGCCAGCAGTTCAAACATTCAGTACTTC. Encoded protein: CASSSNIQYF.

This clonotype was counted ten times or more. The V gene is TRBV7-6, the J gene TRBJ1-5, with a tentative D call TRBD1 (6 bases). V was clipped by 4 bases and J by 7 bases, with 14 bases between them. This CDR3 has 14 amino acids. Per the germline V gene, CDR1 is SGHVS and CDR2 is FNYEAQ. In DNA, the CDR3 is TGTGCCAGCAGCTCTCAGGGGTCGGAGCAGCCCCAGCATTTT. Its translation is CASSSQGSEQPQHF.

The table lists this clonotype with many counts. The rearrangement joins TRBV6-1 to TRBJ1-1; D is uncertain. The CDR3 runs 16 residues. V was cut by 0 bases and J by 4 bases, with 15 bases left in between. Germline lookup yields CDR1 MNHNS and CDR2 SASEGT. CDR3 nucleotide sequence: TGTGCCAGCAGTGAAGCCGGCCTGGTGTGGGGCACTGAAGCTTTCTTT. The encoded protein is CASSEAGLVWGTEAFF.

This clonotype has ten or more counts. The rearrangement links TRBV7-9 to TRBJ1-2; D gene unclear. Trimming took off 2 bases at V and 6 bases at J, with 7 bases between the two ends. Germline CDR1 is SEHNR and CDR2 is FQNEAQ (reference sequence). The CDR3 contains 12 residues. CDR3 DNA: TGTGCCAGCAGCTTAAGGTTGGATGGCTACACCTTC. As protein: CASSLRLDGYTF.

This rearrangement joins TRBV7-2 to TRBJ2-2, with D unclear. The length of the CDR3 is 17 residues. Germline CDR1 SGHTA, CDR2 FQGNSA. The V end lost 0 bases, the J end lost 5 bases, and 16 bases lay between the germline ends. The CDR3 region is CASSLARINLPTGELFF. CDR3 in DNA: TGTGCCAGCAGCTTAGCGCGGATTAATTTACCTACCGGGGAGCTGTTTTTT.

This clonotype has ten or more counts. The CDR3 sequence is CASSLEAANDYEQYF. The CDR3 bases are TGTGCCAGCAGCTTAGAAGCGGCAAATGACTACGAGCAGTACTTC. The chain employs TRBV7-6 and TRBJ2-7, with a tentative D call TRBD2 (5 bases). Trimming shortened V by 1 base and J by 3 bases, and 13 bases separated the two germline ends. CDR3 length equals 15 residues. Looked up from germline, CDR1 is SGHVS and CDR2 is FNYEAQ.

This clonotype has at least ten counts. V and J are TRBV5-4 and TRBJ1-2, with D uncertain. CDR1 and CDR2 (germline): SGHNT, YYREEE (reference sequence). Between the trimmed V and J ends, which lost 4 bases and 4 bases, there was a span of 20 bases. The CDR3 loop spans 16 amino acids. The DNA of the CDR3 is TGTGCCAGCAGCGCCTCGGCTGGCGGGTTCGGCTATGGCTACACCTTC. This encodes CASSASAGGFGYGYTF.

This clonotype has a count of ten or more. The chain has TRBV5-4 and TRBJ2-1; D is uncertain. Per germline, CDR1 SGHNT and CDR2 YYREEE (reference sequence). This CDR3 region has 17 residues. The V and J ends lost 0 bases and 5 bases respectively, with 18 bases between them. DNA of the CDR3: TGTGCCAGCAGCTTGGCCGGGCTAGAGACATACGACAATGAGCAGTTCTTC. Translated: CASSLAGLETYDNEQFF. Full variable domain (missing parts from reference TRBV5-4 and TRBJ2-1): ETGVTQSPTHLIKTRGQQVTLRCSSQSGHNTVSWYQQALGQGPQFIFQYYREEENGRGNFPPRFSGLQFPNYSSELNVNALELDDSALYLCASSLAGLETYDNEQFFGPGTRLTVL.

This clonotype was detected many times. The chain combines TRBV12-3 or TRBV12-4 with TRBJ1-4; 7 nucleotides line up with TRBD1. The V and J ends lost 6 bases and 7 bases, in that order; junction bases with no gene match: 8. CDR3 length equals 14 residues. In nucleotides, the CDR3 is TGTGCCAGCAGGTTACAGGGGTCCATTGAAAAACTGTTTTTT. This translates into CASRLQGSIEKLFF.

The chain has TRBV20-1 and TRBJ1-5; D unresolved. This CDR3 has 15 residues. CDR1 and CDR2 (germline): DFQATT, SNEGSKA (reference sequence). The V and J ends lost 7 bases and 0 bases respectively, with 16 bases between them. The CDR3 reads CSVLRASYSNQPQHF. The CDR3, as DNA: TGCAGTGTTCTACGGGCTAGTTATAGCAATCAGCCCCAGCATTTT.

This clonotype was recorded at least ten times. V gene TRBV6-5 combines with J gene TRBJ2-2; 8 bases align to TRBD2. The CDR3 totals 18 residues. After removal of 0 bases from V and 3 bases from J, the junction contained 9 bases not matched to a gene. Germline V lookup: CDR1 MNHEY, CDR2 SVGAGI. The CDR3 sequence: CASSYSPYRREDTGELFF. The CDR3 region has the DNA TGTGCCAGCAGTTACTCCCCCTATCGGCGGGAGGACACCGGGGAGCTGTTTTTT.

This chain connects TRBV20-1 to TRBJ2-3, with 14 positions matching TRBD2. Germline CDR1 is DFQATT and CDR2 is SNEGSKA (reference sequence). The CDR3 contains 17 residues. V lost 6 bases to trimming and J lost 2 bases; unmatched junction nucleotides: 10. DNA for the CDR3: TGCAGTGCAAACGGACTAGCGGGGGGCCGATTCACAGATACGCAGTATTTT. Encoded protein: CSANGLAGGRFTDTQYF.

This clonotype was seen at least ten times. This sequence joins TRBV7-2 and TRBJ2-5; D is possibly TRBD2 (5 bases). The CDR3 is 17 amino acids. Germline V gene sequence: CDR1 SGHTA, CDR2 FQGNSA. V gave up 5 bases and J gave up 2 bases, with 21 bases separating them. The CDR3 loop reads CASSPTLFGGLQETQYF. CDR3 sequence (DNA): TGTGCCAGCAGCCCTACACTTTTTGGCGGGTTACAAGAGACCCAGTACTTC.

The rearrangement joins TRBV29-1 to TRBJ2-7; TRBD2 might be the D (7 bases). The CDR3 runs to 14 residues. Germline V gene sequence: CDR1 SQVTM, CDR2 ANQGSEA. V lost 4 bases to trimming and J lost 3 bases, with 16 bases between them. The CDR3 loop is CSVGGGGGGYEQYF. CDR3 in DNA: TGCAGCGTTGGAGGGGGGGGAGGAGGCTACGAGCAGTACTTC.

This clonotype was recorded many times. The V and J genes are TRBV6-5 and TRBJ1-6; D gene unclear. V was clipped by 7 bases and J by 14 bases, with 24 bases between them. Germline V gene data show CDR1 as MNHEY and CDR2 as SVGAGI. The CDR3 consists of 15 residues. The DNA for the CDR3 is TGTGCCAGCAAAGTCTGGGAAGCTGACCGAACCACCCTCCACTTT. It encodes CASKVWEADRTTLHF.

CDR3 loop: CASSLEHHEQFF. The CDR3 DNA sequence: TGTGCCAGCAGCTTAGAACATCATGAGCAGTTCTTC. The chain links TRBV7-9 to TRBJ2-1, with D uncertain. Trimming cost V 1 base and J 8 bases, with 6 bases left between them. The CDR3 totals 12 residues. Germline V CDR1 and CDR2: SEHNR, FQNEAQ (reference sequence). Together with reference TRBV7-9 and TRBJ2-1, the CDR3 gives the full variable domain: DTGVSQNPRHKITKRGQNVTFRCDPISEHNRLYWYRQTLGQGPEFLTYFQNEAQLEKSRLLSDRFSAERPKGSFSTLEIQRTEQGDSAMYLCASSLEHHEQFFGPGTRLTVL.